The present T cell receptor beta chain was sequenced within a study of T-cell memory formation after mild COVID-19. Study overall: The study found TCR clusters largely donor specific. The study, taken as a whole, reports: Some clones that responded were present in memory (sampled pre-infection), which suggests cross-reactive memory joined.

The V gene's germline CDR1 is SGHRS and CDR2 YFSETQ. Deletions cut 4 bases from V and 2 bases from J, with 15 bases between. The CDR3 has 15 amino acids. 5'RACE with constant-segment primers built TCRalpha and TCRbeta cDNA libraries with UMIs. TCRdb re-derived calls from the 5' RACE reads in MiXCR, one entry per CDR3 protein. This sample carries about 350,000 distinct CDR3 sequences, roughly an eighth of them seen once, and the ten largest clones take over 20%. A few counts support this clonotype. What it binds is not known. The TCR originated in a man aged 18 to 29 who had mild COVID-19 (a few samples of this study predate the infection). Cell type and time point are not known. Sequencing was carried out using PBMCs or a T cell subset sorted from them (not recorded which). This sequence joins TRBV5-1 and TRBJ2-5; D is undetermined. Written as DNA, the CDR3 is TGCGCCAGCAGCCATCCGGGCCCCCTACAAGAGACCCAGTACTTC. Translation gives CASSHPGPLQETQYF.